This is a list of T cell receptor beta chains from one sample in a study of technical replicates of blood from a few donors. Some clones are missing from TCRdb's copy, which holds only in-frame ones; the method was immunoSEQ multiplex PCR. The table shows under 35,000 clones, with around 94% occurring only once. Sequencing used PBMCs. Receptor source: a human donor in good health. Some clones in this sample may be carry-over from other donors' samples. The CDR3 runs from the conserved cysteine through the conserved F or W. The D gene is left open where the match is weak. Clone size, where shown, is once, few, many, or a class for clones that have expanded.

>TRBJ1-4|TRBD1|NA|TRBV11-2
CASSVPRGTGVGKLFF
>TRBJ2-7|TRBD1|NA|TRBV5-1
CASSQTGTGAYEQYF
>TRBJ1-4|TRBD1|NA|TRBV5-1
CASSLGRDRGIEKLFF
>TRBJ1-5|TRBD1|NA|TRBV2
CASSWTGVQPQHF
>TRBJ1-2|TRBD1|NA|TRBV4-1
CASSQDWGTGFPPTF
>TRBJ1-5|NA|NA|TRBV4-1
CASSRQPVYQPQHF
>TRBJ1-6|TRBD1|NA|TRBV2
CASRLDRFSPLHF
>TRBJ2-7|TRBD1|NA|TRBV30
CAWEGQGLEQYF
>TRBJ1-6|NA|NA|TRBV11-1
CASSLRVAENSPLHF
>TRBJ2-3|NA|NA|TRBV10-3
CAIRGGGATTDTQYF
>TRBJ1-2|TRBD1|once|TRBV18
CASSPPGTGNFYGYTF
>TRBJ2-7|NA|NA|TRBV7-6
CASSQEGSSYEQYF
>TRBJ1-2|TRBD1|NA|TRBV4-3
CASSPRTGGWGYTF
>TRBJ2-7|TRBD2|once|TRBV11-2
CASSSVLAGPYEQYF
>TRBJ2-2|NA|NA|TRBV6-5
CASSRGTLNTGELFF
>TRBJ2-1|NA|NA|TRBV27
CASSLSQNNEQFF
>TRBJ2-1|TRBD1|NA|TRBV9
CASSVSGGYYNEQFF
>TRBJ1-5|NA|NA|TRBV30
CAWGGGSNQPQHF
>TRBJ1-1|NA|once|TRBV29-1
CSVEEGGDFF
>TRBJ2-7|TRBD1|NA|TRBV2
CASRGQLSDRYF
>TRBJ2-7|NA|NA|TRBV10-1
CASSENRSGREAYEQYF
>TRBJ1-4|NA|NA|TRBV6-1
CASSEMGRGWEKLFF
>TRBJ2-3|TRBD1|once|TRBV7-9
CASKLTGGYRDTQYF
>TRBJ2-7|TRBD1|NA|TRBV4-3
CASSQDRDSSYEQYF
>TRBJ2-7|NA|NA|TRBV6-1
CASNWAGGIYEQYF
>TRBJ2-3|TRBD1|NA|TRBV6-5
CASRRDRGTDTQYF
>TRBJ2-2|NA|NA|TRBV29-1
CSVISGNTGELFF
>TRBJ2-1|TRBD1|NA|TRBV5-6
CASSDQDRPTDEQFF
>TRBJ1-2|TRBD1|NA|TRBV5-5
CASSFDRGVYGYTF
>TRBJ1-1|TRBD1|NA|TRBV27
CASSQLRSADRVEAFF
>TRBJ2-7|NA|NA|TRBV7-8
CASNTGLAPYEQYF
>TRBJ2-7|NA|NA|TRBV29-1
CSVWGGTPTYEQYF
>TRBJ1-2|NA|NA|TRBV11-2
CASSLEGLTYGYTF
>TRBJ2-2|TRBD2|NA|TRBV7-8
CASRASGSETGELFF
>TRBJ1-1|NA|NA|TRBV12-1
CASTLHGKGGMNTEAFF
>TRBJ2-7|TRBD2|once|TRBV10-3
CATGWLAGGLSYEQYF
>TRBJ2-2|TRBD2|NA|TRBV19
CASSTPAGGGYTGELFF
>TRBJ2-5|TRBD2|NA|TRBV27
CASSPRLAGEIEETQYF
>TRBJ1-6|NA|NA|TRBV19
CASSNSLPRLFSPLHF
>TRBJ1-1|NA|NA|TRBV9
CASSGGGVNTEAFF
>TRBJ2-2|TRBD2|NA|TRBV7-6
CASSYLAGGLGELFF
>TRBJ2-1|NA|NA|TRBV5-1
CASSPDREVDEQFF
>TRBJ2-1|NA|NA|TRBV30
CARSVYNEQFF
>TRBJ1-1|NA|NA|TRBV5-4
CASSLRNTEAFF
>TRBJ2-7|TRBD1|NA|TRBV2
CASSEVEDRAQF
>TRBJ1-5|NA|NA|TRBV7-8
CASSFRGNQPQHF
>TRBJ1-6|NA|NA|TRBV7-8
CASSLEVRGSPLHF